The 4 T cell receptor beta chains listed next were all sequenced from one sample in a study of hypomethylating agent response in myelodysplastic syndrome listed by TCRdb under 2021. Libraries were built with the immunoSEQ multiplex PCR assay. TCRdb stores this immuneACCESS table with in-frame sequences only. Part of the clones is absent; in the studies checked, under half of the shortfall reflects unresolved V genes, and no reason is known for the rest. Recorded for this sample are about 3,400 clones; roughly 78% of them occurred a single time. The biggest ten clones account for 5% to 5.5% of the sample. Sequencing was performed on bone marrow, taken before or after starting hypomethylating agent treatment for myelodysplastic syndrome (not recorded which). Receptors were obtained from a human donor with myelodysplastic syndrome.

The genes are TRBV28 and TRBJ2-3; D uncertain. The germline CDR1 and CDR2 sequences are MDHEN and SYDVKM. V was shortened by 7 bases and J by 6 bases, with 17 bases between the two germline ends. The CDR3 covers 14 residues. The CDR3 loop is CASIPFGREDTQYF. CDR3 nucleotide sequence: TGTGCCAGCATCCCCTTTGGGCGCGAGGATACGCAGTATTTT.

CDR3 loop: CASSPGGREKLFF. The CDR3 nucleotides are TGCGCCAGCAGCCCAGGGGGCCGAGAAAAACTGTTTTTT. The rearrangement links TRBV4-1 to TRBJ1-4; 8 bases agree with TRBD1. CDR1 and CDR2 (germline): MGHRA, YSYEKL. V lost 4 bases to trimming and J lost 8 bases; unmatched junction nucleotides: 3. The CDR3 contains 13 residues.

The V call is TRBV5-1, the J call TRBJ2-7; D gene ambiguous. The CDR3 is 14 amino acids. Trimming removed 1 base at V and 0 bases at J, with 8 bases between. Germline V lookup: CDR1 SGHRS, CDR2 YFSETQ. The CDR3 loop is CASSLSGSSYEQYF. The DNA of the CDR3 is TGCGCCAGCAGCTTGTCGGGTTCCTCCTACGAGCAGTACTTC.

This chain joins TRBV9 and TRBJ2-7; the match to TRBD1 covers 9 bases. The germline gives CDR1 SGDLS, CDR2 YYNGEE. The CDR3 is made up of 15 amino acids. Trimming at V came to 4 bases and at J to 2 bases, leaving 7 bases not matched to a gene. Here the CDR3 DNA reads TGTGCCAGCAGCCCCAGAGGGACAGGGCCCTACGAGCAGTACTTC. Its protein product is CASSPRGTGPYEQYF.